Included here is one T cell receptor beta chain sequence, with context. Its cognate antigen is unknown. The entry originates in a study of cytomegalovirus exposure and HLA in healthy donors. PCR employed 60 Vbeta and 13 Jbeta primers. The protocol was immunoSEQ multiplex PCR, while the TCRdb copy is restricted to in-frame clones and leaves out a portion. The table includes approximately 100,000 clones, 60% to 85% detected once. Germline CDR1 is MNHEY and CDR2 is SVGAGI. V gave up 0 bases and J gave up 5 bases, with 16 bases separating them. The CDR3 has 16 residues. Findings and caveats of the study: A few of the chains that were CMV-associated were confirmed in vitro to be specific for CMV antigens. TCR sequences were mostly rare, though some public TCRs occurred in many donors.

The TCR was taken from a man aged 55 to 70 in good health and CMV-seropositive. The sequenced sample was PBMCs. The chain joins TRBV6-5 to TRBJ2-5; weak D call: TRBD1 (6 bases). The CDR3 here is CASSYSPPGAVETQYF. The CDR3 nucleotides read TGTGCCAGCAGTTACTCACCCCCAGGGGCGGTGGAGACCCAGTACTTC.